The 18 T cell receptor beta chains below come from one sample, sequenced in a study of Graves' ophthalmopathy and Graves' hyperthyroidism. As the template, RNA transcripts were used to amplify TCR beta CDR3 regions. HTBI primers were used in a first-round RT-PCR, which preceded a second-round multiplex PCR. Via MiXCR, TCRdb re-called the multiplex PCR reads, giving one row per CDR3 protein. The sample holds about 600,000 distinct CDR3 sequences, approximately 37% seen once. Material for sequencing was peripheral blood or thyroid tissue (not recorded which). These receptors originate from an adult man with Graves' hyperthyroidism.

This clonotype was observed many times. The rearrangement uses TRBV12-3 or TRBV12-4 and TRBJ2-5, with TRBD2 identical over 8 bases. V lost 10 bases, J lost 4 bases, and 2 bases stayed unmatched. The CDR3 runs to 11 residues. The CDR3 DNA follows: TGTGCCACCGCGGGGGGAGAGACCCAGTACTTC. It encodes CATAGGETQYF.

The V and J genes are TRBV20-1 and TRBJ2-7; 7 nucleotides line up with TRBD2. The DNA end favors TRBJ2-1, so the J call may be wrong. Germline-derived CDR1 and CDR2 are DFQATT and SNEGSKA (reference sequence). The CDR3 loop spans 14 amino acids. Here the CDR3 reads CSARDTVSGTVQFF. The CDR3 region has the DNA TGCAGTGCTAGAGATACCGTAAGCGGGACCGTGCAGTTCTTC.

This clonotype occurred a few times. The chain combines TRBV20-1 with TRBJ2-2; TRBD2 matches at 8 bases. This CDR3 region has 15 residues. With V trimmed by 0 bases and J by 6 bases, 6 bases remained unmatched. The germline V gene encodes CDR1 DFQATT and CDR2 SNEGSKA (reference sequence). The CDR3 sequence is CSARDPGGLSGELFF. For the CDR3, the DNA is TGCAGTGCTAGAGATCCGGGGGGGCTCTCCGGGGAGCTGTTTTTT.

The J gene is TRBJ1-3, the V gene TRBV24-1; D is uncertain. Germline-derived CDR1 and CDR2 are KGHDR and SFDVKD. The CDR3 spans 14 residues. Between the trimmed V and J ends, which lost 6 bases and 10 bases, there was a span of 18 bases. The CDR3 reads CATSPGRNQETIYF. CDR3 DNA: TGTGCCACCAGTCCCGGCCGCAACCAAGAGACCATATATTTT.

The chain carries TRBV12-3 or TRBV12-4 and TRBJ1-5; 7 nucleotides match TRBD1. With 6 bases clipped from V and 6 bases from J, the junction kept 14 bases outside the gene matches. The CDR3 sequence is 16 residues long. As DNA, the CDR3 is TGTGCCAGCAGACCGACGACAGGGATAGCTCTTCAGCCCCAGCATTTT. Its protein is CASRPTTGIALQPQHF.

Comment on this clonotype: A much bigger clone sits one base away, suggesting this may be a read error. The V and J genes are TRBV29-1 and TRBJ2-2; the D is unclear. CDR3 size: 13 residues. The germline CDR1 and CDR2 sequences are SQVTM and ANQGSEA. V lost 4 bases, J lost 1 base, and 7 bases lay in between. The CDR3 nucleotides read TGCAGCGTTGGGCCAGGGAACACCGGGGAGCTGTTTTTT. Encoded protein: CSVGPGNTGELFF.

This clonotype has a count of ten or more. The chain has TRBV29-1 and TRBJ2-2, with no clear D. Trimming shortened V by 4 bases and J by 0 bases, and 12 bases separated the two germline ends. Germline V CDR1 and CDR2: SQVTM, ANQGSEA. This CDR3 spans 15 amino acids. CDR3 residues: CSVAGRPSNTGELFF. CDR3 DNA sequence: TGCAGCGTTGCGGGTCGGCCTTCGAACACCGGGGAGCTGTTTTTT.

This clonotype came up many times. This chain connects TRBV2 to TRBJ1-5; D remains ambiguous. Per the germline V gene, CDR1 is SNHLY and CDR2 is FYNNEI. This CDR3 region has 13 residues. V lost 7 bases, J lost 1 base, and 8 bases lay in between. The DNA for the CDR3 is TGTGCCAGCAAGAGGGCGAGCAATCAGCCCCAGCATTTT. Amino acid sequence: CASKRASNQPQHF.

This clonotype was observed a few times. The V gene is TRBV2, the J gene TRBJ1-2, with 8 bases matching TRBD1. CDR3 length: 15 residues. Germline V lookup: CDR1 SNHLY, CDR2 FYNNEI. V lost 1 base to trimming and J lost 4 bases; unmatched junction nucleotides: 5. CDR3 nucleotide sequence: TGTGCCAGCAGTGAAGTTCGGGACAGGTCCTATGGCTACACCTTC. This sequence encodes CASSEVRDRSYGYTF.

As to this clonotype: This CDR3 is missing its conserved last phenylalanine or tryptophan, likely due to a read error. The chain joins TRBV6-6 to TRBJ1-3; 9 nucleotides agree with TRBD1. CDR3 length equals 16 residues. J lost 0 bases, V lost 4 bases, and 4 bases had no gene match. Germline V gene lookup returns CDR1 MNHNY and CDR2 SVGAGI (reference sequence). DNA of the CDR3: TGTGCCAGCAGTTTCGGGACAGGGAGCTCTGGAAACACCATATATTCT. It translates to CASSFGTGSSGNTIYS.

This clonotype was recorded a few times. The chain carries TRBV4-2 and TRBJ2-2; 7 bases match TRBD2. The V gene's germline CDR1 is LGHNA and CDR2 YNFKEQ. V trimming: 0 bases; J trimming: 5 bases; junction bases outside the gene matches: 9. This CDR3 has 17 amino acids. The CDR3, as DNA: TGTGCCAGCAGCCAAGATTGGGCTAGCGGAGTAACCGGGGAGCTGTTTTTT. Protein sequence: CASSQDWASGVTGELFF.

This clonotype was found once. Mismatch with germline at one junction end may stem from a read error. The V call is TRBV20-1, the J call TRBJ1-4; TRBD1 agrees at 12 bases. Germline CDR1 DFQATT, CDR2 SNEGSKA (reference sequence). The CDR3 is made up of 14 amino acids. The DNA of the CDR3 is TGCAGTGCAAAAGGGACAGGGGGCGGTGAAAAACTGATTTTT. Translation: CSAKGTGGGEKLIF.

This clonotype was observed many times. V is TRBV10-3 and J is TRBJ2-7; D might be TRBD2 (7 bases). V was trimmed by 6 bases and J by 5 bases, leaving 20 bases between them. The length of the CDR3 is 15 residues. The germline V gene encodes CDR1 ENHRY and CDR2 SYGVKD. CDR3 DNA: TGTGCCATCAGGGGGGGGGCCGGGGGTCGCGACGAGCAGTACTTC. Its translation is CAIRGGAGGRDEQYF.

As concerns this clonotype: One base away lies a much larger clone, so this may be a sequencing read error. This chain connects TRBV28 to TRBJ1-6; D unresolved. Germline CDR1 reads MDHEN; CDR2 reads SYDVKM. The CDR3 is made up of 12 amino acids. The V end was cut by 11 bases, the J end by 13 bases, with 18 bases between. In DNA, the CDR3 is TGTGCCGGCGTCACGTCGTTGGGGCCCCTCCACTTT. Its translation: CAGVTSLGPLHF.

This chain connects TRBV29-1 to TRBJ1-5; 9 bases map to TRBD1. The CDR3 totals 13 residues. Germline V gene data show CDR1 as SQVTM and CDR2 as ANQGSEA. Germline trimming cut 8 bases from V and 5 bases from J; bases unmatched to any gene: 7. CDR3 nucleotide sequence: TGCAGCTTGGGACAGGGTGTCGATCAGCCCCAGCATTTT. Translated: CSLGQGVDQPQHF.

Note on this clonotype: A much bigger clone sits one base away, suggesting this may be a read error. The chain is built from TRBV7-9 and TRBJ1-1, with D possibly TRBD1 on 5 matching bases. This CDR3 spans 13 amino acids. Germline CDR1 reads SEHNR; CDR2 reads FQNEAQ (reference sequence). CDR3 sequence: CASSSIRGNEASF. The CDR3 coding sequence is TGTGCCAGCAGTTCAATCCGGGGGAATGAAGCTTCCTTT.

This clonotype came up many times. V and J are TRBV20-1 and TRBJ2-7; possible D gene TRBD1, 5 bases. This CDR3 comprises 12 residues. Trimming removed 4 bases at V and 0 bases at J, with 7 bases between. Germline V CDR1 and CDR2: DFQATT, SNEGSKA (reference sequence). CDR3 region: CSAIQGSYEQYF. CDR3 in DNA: TGCAGTGCTATCCAGGGCTCCTACGAGCAGTACTTC.

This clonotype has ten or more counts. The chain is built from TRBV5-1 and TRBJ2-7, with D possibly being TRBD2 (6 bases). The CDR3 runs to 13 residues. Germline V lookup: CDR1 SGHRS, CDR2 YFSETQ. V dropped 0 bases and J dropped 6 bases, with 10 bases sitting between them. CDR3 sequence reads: CASSLVGLFEQYF. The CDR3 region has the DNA TGCGCCAGCAGCTTGGTGGGACTCTTCGAGCAGTACTTC.